This T cell receptor (beta chain) was found in a study of cytomegalovirus exposure and HLA in healthy donors. General study findings and limits: Listed as cytomegalovirus-associated were 150 or so TCR beta chains. An observed cluster of highly shared sequence variants was recorded as a likely sequencing artifact. The authors confirmed in vitro that a few CMV-associated chains were specific for CMV antigens.

PCR employed 60 Vbeta and 13 Jbeta primers. Measured with immunoSEQ multiplex PCR; TCRdb has only the in-frame clones, and not every one. Among roughly 120,000 clones listed, around 8.5% were seen once. This clone was observed a few times. Its antigen remains unidentified. Germline-derived CDR1 and CDR2 are SGHTA and FQGNSA. After removal of 7 bases from V and 7 bases from J, the junction contained 10 bases not matched to a gene. CDR3 length: 15 amino acids. Sequencing input: PBMCs. The TCR sequence derives from a man aged 35 to 55 in good health and CMV-seronegative. This chain connects TRBV7-2 to TRBJ1-6; 7 nucleotides match TRBD1. The CDR3 DNA follows: TGTGCCAGCACCAGAACCCGGGACAGAAATTCACCCCTCCACTTT. Amino acids: CASTRTRDRNSPLHF.